These 21 T cell receptor beta chains were all obtained from the same sample, sequenced in a study of blood T cells in healthy people across ages. Next came a second PCR, run for about 7 to 12 cycles, which used a sample-barcoded 5' primer along with a J-beta primer mix. TCRdb ran MiXCR on the 5' RACE reads and lists one entry per CDR3 protein. Of around 1,500,000 distinct CDR3 sequences in the sample, around 39% were seen once. Specimen: blood. These receptors all stem from a woman between 18 and 29 years old in good health.

This clonotype was detected a few times. The rearrangement uses TRBV7-9 and TRBJ2-7, with no clear D. The CDR3 spans 13 residues. In germline, CDR1 is SEHNR, CDR2 FQNEAQ (reference sequence). Trimming cost V 5 bases and J 3 bases, with 11 bases left between them. The CDR3 here is CASSPLNVYEQYF. The CDR3 DNA is TGTGCCAGCAGCCCCTTGAATGTCTACGAGCAGTACTTC. Filled out from reference TRBV7-9 and TRBJ2-7, the complete variable domain reads DTGVSQNPRHKITKRGQNVTFRCDPISEHNRLYWYRQTLGQGPEFLTYFQNEAQLEKSRLLSDRFSAERPKGSFSTLEIQRTEQGDSAMYLCASSPLNVYEQYFGPGTRLTVT.

This clonotype came up once. This sequence joins TRBV7-3 and TRBJ2-7, with 8 nucleotides matching TRBD2. The CDR3 totals 15 residues. Germline CDR1 reads SGHTA; CDR2 reads FQGTGA. V was clipped by 1 base and J by 7 bases; unmatched bases: 9. CDR3 DNA sequence: TGTGCCAGCAGCTTAATCGCGGGGGGCTACAATGAGCAGTACTTC. Encoded protein: CASSLIAGGYNEQYF.

V and J are TRBV7-2 and TRBJ2-7; TRBD1 agrees at 8 bases. CDR1 is SGHTA and CDR2 is FQGNSA in the germline V gene. This CDR3 spans 14 amino acids. Unmatched junction bases numbered 4, after V lost 4 bases and J lost 2 bases. CDR3 protein: CASSYRDRTYEQYF. CDR3 in DNA: TGTGCCAGCAGCTACCGGGACAGGACCTACGAGCAGTACTTC.

This clonotype has more than one count but fewer than ten. This chain connects TRBV20-1 to TRBJ2-1, with 10 nucleotides matching TRBD2. Germline CDR1 is DFQATT and CDR2 is SNEGSKA (reference sequence). Trimming took 6 bases from V and 3 from J; bases not matched to a gene: 23. There are 20 residues in the CDR3. The DNA for the CDR3 is TGCAGTGCCGAACTACCCCGGCCGGGACTAGCGATACCTTACTACAATGAGCAGTTCTTC. Its protein product is CSAELPRPGLAIPYYNEQFF.

This clonotype was observed a few times. The chain employs TRBV20-1 and TRBJ2-1, with D uncertain. The CDR3 is 14 residues long. CDR1 is DFQATT, CDR2 SNEGSKA, per germline (reference sequence). V was pared by 7 bases and J by 0 bases, with 13 bases between. The CDR3 loop is CSVMAASSYNEQFF. As DNA, the CDR3 is TGCAGTGTGATGGCGGCGAGCTCCTACAATGAGCAGTTCTTC.

Written as DNA, the CDR3 is TGTGCCAGCAGCCCCCGACGGGATCTGGAGGAAAAACTGTTTTTT. Translated, it gives CASSPRRDLEEKLFF. V gene TRBV3-1 combines with J gene TRBJ1-4; no clear D. Deletions cut 4 bases from V and 8 bases from J, with 17 bases between. This CDR3 is built from 15 residues. The germline V gene encodes CDR1 LGHDT and CDR2 YNNKEL (reference sequence).

The gene calls are TRBV20-1 and TRBJ2-1; 7 nucleotides line up with TRBD1. The germline V gene has CDR1 DFQATT and CDR2 SNEGSKA (reference sequence). This CDR3 is 16 amino acids long. V lost 1 base and J lost 2; bases outside the gene matches: 8. CDR3 sequence: CSARARTGIPYNEQFF. As DNA, the CDR3 is TGCAGTGCTAGAGCCCGGACAGGCATCCCCTACAATGAGCAGTTCTTC.

The V gene is TRBV4-1, the J gene TRBJ1-2; D gene ambiguous. Trimming took off 0 bases at V and 8 bases at J, with 16 bases between the two ends. This CDR3 region has 15 residues. The germline gives CDR1 MGHRA, CDR2 YSYEKL. The CDR3 loop reads CASSQDPGSVGGYTF. The CDR3 region has the DNA TGCGCCAGCAGCCAAGATCCGGGCTCGGTAGGAGGCTACACCTTC.

V is TRBV20-1 and J is TRBJ2-7, with D tentatively TRBD1 or TRBD2 (5 bases each). Gene TRBJ2-5 matches the end of the DNA better, so the J call may be wrong. The CDR3 extends over 15 amino acids. CDR1 and CDR2 (germline): DFQATT, SNEGSKA (reference sequence). The DNA for the CDR3 is TGCAGTGCTAGAGATCGTCGGCTAGCAGGGGAGACCCAGTACTTC. The encoded protein is CSARDRRLAGETQYF.

This chain uses TRBV13 with TRBJ2-7; the D gene is possibly TRBD2 (5 bases). The V end was cut by 0 bases, the J end by 1 base, with 16 bases between. The CDR3 has 17 amino acids. Germline CDR1 and CDR2: PRHDT and FYEKMQ (reference sequence). The CDR3 loop reads CASSLGDLRVGSYEQYF. The DNA for the CDR3 is TGTGCCAGCAGCTTAGGGGACTTACGAGTTGGGTCCTACGAGCAGTACTTC.

In this sample, this clonotype turned up a few times. The chain employs TRBV6-5 and TRBJ1-1, with unresolved D. The germline V gene encodes CDR1 MNHEY and CDR2 SVGAGI. CDR3 length: 12 amino acids. Trimming cost V 6 bases and J 0 bases, with 5 bases left between them. The CDR3 bases are TGTGCCAGCAGGACGGTGAACACTGAAGCTTTCTTT. Translation gives CASRTVNTEAFF.

This clonotype was observed at least ten times. This sequence joins TRBV5-8 and TRBJ2-5; 10 positions match TRBD2. V dropped 4 bases and J dropped 5; count of bases not matched to a gene: 8. The CDR3 spans 15 residues. Germline CDR1 is SGHTS and CDR2 is YDEGEE. For the CDR3, the DNA is TGTGCCAGCAGCCTCCAACTAGCGGGGTGGGAGACCCAGTACTTC. It yields the protein CASSLQLAGWETQYF.

This sequence joins TRBV7-9 and TRBJ2-1, with TRBD2 matching 14 bases. TRBJ2-7 explains the end of the DNA better; the J call may be wrong. CDR1 is SEHNR and CDR2 is FQNEAQ in the germline V gene (reference sequence). This CDR3 spans 18 amino acids. CDR3: CASSPGLAGAKGYNEQYF. The CDR3 DNA sequence: TGTGCCAGCAGCCCGGGACTAGCGGGAGCGAAGGGCTACAATGAGCAGTACTTC.

About this clonotype: A much larger clone sits a single nucleotide away, making a read error possible. The chain recombines TRBV6-6 with TRBJ2-7; D remains unclear. The CDR3 has 14 residues. Trimming left V 5 bases short and J 2 bases short, with 13 bases between. Germline CDR1 is MNHNY and CDR2 is SVGAGI (reference sequence). The CDR3 bases are TGTGCCAGCAGTGCGACTCAGTCCCCCTACGAGCAGTACTTC. Its protein is CASSATQSPYEQYF.

This chain uses TRBV29-1 with TRBJ1-1; perhaps TRBD1 as D (6 bases). Per germline, CDR1 SQVTM and CDR2 ANQGSEA. This CDR3 has 12 amino acids. The V end was cut by 6 bases, the J end by 7 bases, with 15 bases between. The CDR3 sequence: CSVYIRGIEAFF. The DNA for the CDR3 is TGCAGCGTATACATCAGGGGTATTGAAGCTTTCTTT. Supplemented by reference TRBV29-1 and TRBJ1-1, the full variable domain reads SAVISQKPSRDICQRGTSLTIQCQVDSQVTMMFWYRQQPGQSLTLIATANQGSEATYESGFVIDKFPISRPNLTFSTLTVSNMSPEDSSIYLCSVYIRGIEAFFGQGTRLTVV.

This clonotype appeared a few times. The J gene is TRBJ2-3, the V gene TRBV4-2; D might be TRBD2 (6 bases). The CDR3 has 18 amino acids. CDR1 and CDR2 from the germline V gene are LGHNA and YNFKEQ. Trimming cost V 4 bases and J 0 bases, with 20 bases left between them. The CDR3 coding sequence is TGTGCCAGCAGCCGCCAACGGGAGCCTACGACTAGCACAGATACGCAGTATTTT. Encoded protein: CASSRQREPTTSTDTQYF.

This clonotype was counted once. This rearrangement joins TRBV20-1 to TRBJ2-4, with D hard to call. Near its end, the DNA agrees better with TRBJ2-7, so the J call may be wrong. The CDR3 sequence is 11 residues long. Germline V lookup: CDR1 DFQATT, CDR2 SNEGSKA (reference sequence). The CDR3 region has the DNA TGCAGTGCTAGGCTAAATTCCGAGCAGTACTTC. This encodes CSARLNSEQYF.

The chain couples TRBV20-1 to TRBJ2-5; D is ambiguous. V lost 6 bases and J lost 1, with 18 bases in between. The germline V gene encodes CDR1 DFQATT and CDR2 SNEGSKA (reference sequence). The CDR3 consists of 15 residues. CDR3 loop: CSAGLPVSVQETQYF. CDR3 in DNA: TGCAGTGCAGGCCTCCCAGTCTCCGTCCAAGAGACCCAGTACTTC.

This clonotype has a handful of counts. The V gene is TRBV11-2, the J gene TRBJ2-3; D is unresolved. The CDR3 is 18 residues long. Germline V gives CDR1 SGHAT, CDR2 FQNNGV. Trimming took 0 bases from V and 2 from J, leaving 18 bases between them. This CDR3 is CASSLELAPQTLTDTQYF. Written as DNA, the CDR3 is TGTGCCAGCAGCTTAGAATTGGCTCCTCAGACCCTCACAGATACGCAGTATTTT.

This clonotype was recorded a few times. CDR3 sequence: CASSRLLAGSYNEQFF. CDR3 coding DNA: TGTGCCAGCAGTCGCCTTCTAGCGGGCTCCTACAATGAGCAGTTCTTC. The chain has TRBV7-9 and TRBJ2-1, with 8 nucleotides matching TRBD2. The germline V gene has CDR1 SEHNR and CDR2 FQNEAQ (reference sequence). V shed 6 bases and J 0 bases; nucleotides not matched to a gene: 7. The CDR3 runs to 16 residues. Together with reference TRBV7-9 and TRBJ2-1, the CDR3 gives the full variable domain: DTGVSQNPRHKITKRGQNVTFRCDPISEHNRLYWYRQTLGQGPEFLTYFQNEAQLEKSRLLSDRFSAERPKGSFSTLEIQRTEQGDSAMYLCASSRLLAGSYNEQFFGPGTRLTVL.

This clonotype has a handful of counts. This sequence joins TRBV20-1 and TRBJ2-7, with D maybe TRBD1 (6 bases). Germline V CDR1 and CDR2: DFQATT, SNEGSKA (reference sequence). The CDR3 is made up of 13 amino acids. Trimming took 3 bases from V and 2 from J, leaving 11 bases between them. The CDR3: CSARMDSAYEQYF. CDR3 in DNA: TGCAGTGCTAGGATGGACAGCGCCTACGAGCAGTACTTC.